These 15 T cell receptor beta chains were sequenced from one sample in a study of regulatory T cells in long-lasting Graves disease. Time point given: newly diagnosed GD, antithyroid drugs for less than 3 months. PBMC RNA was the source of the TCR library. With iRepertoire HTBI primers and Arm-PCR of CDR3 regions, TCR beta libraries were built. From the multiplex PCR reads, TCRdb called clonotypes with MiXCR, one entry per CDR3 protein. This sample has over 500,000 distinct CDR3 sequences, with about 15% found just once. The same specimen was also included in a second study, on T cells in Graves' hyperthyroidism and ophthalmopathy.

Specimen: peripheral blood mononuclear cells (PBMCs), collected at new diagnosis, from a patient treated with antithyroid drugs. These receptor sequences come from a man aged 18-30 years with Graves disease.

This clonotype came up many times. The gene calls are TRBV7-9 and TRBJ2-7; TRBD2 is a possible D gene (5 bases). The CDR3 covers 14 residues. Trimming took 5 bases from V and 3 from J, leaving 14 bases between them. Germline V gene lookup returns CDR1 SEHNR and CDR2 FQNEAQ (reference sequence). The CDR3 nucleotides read TGTGCCAGCAGCAGTGGACGGGGATACTACGAGCAGTACTTC. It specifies CASSSGRGYYEQYF.

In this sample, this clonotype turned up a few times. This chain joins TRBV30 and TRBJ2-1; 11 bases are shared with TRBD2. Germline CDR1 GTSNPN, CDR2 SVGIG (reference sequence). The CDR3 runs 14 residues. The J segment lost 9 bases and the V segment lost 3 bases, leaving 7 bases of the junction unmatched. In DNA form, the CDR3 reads TGTGCCTGGAGAACTATAGCGGGAGGGCTTGAGCAGTTCTTC. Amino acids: CAWRTIAGGLEQFF. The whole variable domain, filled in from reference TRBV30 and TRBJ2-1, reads SQTIHQWPATLVQPVGSPLSLECTVEGTSNPNLYWYRQAAGRGLQLLFYSVGIGQISSEVPQNLSASRPQDRQFILSSKKLLLSDSGFYLCAWRTIAGGLEQFFGPGTRLTVL.

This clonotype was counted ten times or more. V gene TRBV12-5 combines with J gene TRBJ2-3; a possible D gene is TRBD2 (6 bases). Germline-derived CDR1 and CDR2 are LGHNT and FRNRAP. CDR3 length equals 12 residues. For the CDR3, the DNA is TGTGCCAGCGGACTAACCACAGATACGCAGTATTTT. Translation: CASGLTTDTQYF.

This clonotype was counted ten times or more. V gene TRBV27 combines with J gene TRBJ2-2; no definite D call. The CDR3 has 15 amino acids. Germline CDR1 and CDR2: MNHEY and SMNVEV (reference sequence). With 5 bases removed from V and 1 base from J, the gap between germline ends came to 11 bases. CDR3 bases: TGTGCCAGCAGTGTGGTGTCCGTGAACACCGGGGAGCTGTTTTTT. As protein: CASSVVSVNTGELFF.

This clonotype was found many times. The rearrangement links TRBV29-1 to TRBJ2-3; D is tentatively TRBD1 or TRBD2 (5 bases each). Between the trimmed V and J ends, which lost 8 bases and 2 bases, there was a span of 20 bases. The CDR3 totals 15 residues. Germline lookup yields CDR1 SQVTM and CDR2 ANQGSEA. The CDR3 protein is CSSVSGQTLTDTQYF. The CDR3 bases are TGCAGCTCGGTGTCGGGGCAAACCCTCACAGATACGCAGTATTTT.

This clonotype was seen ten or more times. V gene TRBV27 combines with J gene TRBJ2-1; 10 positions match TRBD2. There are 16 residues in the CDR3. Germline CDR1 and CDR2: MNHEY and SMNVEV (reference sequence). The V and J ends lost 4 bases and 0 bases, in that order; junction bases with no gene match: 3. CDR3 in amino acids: CASSWGTSVSYNEQFF. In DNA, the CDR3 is TGTGCCAGCAGTTGGGGGACTAGCGTCTCCTACAATGAGCAGTTCTTC.

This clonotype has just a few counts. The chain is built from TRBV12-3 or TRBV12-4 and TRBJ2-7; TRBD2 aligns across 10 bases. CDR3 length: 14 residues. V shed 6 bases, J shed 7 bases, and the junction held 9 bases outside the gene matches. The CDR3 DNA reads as TGTGCCAGCAGAAAAACTAGCGGGGTTTTGGAGCAGTACTTC. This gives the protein CASRKTSGVLEQYF.

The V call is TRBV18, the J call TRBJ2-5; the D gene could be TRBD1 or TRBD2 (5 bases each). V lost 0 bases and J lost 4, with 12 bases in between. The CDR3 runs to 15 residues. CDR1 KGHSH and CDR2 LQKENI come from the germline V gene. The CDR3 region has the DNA TGTGCCAGCTCACCACCGAGGGGCCAGGCAGAGACCCAGTACTTC. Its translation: CASSPPRGQAETQYF.

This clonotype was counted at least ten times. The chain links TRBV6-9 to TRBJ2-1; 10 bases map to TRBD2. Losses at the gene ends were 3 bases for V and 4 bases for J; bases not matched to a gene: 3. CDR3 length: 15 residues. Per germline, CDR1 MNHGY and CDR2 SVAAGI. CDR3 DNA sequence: TGTGCCAGCAGTTACAGCGGGAGGGGATACAATGAGCAGTTCTTC. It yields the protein CASSYSGRGYNEQFF.

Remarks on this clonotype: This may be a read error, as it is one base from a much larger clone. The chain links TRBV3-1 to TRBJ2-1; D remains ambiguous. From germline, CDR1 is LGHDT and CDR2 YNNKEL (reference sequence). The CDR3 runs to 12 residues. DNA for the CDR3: TGTGCCAGAAGCCAAAATTATAATGAGCAGTTCTTC. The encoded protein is CARSQNYNEQFF.

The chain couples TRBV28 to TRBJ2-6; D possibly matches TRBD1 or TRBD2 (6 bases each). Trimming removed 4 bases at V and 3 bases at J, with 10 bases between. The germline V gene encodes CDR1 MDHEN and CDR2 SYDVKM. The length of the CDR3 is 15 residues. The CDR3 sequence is CASSWGADGANVLTF. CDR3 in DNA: TGTGCCAGCAGTTGGGGGGCGGATGGGGCCAACGTCCTGACTTTC.

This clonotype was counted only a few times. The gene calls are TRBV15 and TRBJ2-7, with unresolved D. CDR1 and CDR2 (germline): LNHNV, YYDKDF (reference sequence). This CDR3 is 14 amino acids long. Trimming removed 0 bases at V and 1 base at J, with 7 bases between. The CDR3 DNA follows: TGTGCCACCAGCAGAGAAGGTCAGTCCTACGAGCAGTACTTC. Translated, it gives CATSREGQSYEQYF.

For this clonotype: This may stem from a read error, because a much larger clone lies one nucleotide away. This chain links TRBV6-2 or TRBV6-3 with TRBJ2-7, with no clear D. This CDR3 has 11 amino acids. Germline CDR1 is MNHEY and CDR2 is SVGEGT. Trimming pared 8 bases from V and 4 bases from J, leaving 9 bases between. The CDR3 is CASATLYEQYF. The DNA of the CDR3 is TGTGCCAGCGCGACCCTTTACGAGCAGTACTTC.

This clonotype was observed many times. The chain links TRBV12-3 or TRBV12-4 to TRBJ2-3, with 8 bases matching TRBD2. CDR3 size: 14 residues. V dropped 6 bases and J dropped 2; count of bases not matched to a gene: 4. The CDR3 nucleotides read TGTGCCAGCAGCGGGAGGGCCTACACAGATACGCAGTATTTT. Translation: CASSGRAYTDTQYF.

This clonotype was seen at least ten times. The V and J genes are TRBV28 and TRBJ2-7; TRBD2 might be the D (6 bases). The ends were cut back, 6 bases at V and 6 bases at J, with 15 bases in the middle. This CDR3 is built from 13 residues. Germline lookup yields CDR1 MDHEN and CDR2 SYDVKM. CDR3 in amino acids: CASSLSGSPEQYF. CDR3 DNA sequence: TGTGCCAGCAGCCTCTCCGGGAGCCCCGAGCAGTACTTC.